A single sample gave rise to the 5 T cell receptor beta chains below, sequenced in a study of shared clonotypes between healthy human individuals. Data came from immunoSEQ multiplex PCR; TCRdb stores just in-frame clones and leaves some out. The table has approximately 2.5 million clones, approximately 93% seen once. Sequencing was done on a sample of naive CD4+ T cells from PBMCs. Subset specified: CD45RA+ positively selected. These receptors were taken from a young man in good health. Some clones in this sample may be carry-over from other donors' samples.

This rearrangement joins TRBV28 to TRBJ2-5; the D gene could be TRBD1 or TRBD2 (5 bases each). The CDR3 has 14 amino acids. Deletions cut 2 bases from V and 1 base from J, with 8 bases between. Germline V gene data show CDR1 as MDHEN and CDR2 as SYDVKM. CDR3 coding DNA: TGTGCCAGCAGTTTAGGGGGAATCCAAGAGACCCAGTACTTC. Its protein product is CASSLGGIQETQYF.

The chain links TRBV6-5 to TRBJ1-2; D is uncertain. The V and J ends lost 10 bases and 7 bases respectively, with 16 bases between them. This CDR3 has 12 residues. Per germline, CDR1 MNHEY and CDR2 SVGAGI. In nucleotides, the CDR3 is TGTGCCACCTTACCTCCGGACGGTGGCTACACCTTC. Translation gives CATLPPDGGYTF.

CDR3 bases: TGTGCCAGCAGTGATACGGGTAAAACCGGGGAGCTGTTTTTT. It is translated as CASSDTGKTGELFF. The rearrangement links TRBV25-1 to TRBJ2-2, with D unresolved. V was trimmed by 3 bases and J by 5 bases, leaving 10 bases between them. The CDR3 extends over 14 amino acids. Germline lookup yields CDR1 MGHDK and CDR2 SYGVNS. The full variable domain, rest sourced from reference TRBV25-1 and TRBJ2-2, is EADIYQTPRYLVIGTGKKITLECSQTMGHDKMYWYQQDPGMELHLIHYSYGVNSTEKGDLSSESTVSRIRTEHFPLTLESARPSHTSQYLCASSDTGKTGELFFGEGSRLTVL.

The V call is TRBV6-1, the J call TRBJ1-5; weak D call: TRBD1 (6 bases). Germline lookup yields CDR1 MNHNS and CDR2 SASEGT. Trimming took 7 bases from V and 6 from J, leaving 16 bases between them. CDR3 length: 14 residues. Here the CDR3 DNA reads TGTGCCAGCAACGAACCCCGGGACATTCAGCCCCAGCATTTT. Amino acid sequence: CASNEPRDIQPQHF.

CDR3: CASSFFGTGGSSGYTF. CDR3 DNA: TGTGCCAGCAGCTTTTTCGGGACAGGGGGCTCAAGTGGCTACACCTTC. The chain joins TRBV7-3 to TRBJ1-2; 12 bases map to TRBD1. The V gene end was trimmed by 3 bases and the J gene end by 7 bases; junction bases not matched to a gene: 9. This CDR3 contains 16 residues. The germline V gene encodes CDR1 SGHTA and CDR2 FQGTGA.